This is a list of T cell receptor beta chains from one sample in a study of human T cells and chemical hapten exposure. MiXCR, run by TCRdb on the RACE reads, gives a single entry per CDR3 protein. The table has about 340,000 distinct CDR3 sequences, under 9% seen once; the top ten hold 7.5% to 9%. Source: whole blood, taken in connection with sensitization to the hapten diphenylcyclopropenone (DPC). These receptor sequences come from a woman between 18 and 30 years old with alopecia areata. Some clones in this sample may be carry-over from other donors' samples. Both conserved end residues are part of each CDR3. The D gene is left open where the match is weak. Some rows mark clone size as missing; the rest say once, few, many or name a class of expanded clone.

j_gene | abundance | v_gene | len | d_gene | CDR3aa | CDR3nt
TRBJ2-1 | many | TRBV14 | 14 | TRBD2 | CASSRGTRYTEQFF | TGTGCCAGCTCCCGCGGGACTAGATACACTGAGCAGTTCTTC
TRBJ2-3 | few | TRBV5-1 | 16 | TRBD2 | CASSLSELATADTQYF | TGCGCCAGCAGCTTGTCTGAACTAGCGACAGCAGATACGCAGTATTTT
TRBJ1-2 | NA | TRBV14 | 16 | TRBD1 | CASSPGTGGGLNGYTF | TGTGCCAGCAGCCCCGGGACAGGGGGCGGTCTGAATGGCTACACCTTC
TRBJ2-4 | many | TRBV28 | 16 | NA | CASSPKGSQEKNIQYF | TGTGCCAGCAGCCCTAAGGGCAGCCAGGAGAAAAACATTCAGTACTTC
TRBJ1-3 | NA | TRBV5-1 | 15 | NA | CASSHDIPRGNTIYF | TGCGCCAGCAGCCACGATATACCGCGGGGAAACACCATATATTTT
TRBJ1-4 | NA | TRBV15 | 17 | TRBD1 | CATSRLGQGDTNEKLFF | TGTGCCACCAGCAGACTTGGACAGGGGGATACTAATGAAAAACTGTTTTTT
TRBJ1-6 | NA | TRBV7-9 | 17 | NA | CASSPGGHRIPFGPLHF | TGTGCCAGCAGCCCGGGGGGACATCGGATCCCCTTCGGACCCCTCCACTTT
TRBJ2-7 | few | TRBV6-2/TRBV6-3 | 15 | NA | CASSFSIGRAYEQYF | TGTGCCAGCAGTTTCAGTATCGGCAGAGCCTACGAGCAGTACTTC
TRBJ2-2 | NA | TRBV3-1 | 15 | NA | CASATQQANTGELFF | TGTGCCTCTGCGACCCAACAGGCGAACACCGGGGAGCTGTTTTTT
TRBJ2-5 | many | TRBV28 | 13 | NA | CAPVGGFQETQYF | TGTGCACCCGTTGGAGGCTTCCAAGAGACCCAGTACTTC
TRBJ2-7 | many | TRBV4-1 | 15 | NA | CASSQGPSGGNEQYF | TGCGCCAGCAGCCAAGGGCCCTCCGGAGGGAACGAGCAGTACTTC
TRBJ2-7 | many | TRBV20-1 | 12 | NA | CSVGTPNGEQYF | TGCAGTGTCGGGACTCCCAATGGAGAGCAGTACTTC
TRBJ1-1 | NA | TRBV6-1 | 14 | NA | CASSEDGRAREGFF | TGTGCCAGCAGTGAAGATGGGAGGGCCCGAGAGGGATTCTTT
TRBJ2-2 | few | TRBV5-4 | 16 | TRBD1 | CASSWGRTGNTGELFF | TGTGCCAGCAGCTGGGGTCGGACAGGGAACACCGGGGAGCTGTTTTTT
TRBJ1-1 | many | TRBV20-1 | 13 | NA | CSASPSGGTEAFF | TGCAGTGCTAGTCCTTCGGGGGGCACTGAAGCTTTCTTT
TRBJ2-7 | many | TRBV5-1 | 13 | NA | CASSPEESGEQYF | TGCGCCAGCAGCCCGGAGGAATCAGGGGAGCAGTACTTC
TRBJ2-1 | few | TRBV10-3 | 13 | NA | CAISSGEYNEQFF | TGTGCCATCAGTTCTGGAGAATACAATGAGCAGTTCTTC
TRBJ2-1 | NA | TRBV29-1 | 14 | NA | CSVRGLLRPNEQFF | TGCAGCGTGAGGGGACTGTTGCGTCCGAATGAGCAGTTCTTC
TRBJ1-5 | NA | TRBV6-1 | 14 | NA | CASKSGASNQPQHF | TGTGCCAGCAAGTCGGGGGCGAGCAATCAGCCCCAGCATTTT
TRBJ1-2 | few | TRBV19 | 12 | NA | CASSGSVYGYTF | TGTGCCAGTAGTGGTTCGGTCTATGGCTACACCTTC
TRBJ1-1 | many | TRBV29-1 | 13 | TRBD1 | CSVVDRVNTEAFF | TGCAGCGTTGTAGACAGGGTGAACACTGAAGCTTTCTTT
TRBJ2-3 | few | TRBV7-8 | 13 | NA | CASSPGQTNTQYF | TGTGCCAGCAGCCCAGGACAGACGAATACGCAGTATTTT
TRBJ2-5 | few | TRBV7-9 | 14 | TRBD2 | CASSFREAGETQYF | TGTGCCAGCAGCTTCCGGGAGGCCGGAGAGACCCAGTACTTC
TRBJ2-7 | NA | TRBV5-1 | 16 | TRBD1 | CASSSLDRGKDNEQYF | TGCGCCAGCAGCTCTCTCGACAGGGGTAAGGATAACGAGCAGTACTTC